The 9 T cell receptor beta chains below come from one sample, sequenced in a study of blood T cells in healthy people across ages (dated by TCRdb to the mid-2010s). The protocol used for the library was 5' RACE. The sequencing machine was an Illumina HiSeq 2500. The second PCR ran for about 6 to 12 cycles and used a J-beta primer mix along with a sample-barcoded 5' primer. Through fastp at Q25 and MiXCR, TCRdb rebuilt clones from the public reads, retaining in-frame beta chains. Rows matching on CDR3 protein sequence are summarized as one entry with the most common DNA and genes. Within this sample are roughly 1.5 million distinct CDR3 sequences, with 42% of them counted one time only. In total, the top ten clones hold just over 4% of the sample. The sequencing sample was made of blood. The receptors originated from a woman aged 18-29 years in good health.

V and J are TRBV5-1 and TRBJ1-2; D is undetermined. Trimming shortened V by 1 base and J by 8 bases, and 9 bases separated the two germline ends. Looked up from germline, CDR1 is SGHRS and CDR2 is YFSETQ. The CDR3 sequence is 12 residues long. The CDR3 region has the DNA TGCGCCAGCAGCTTGTTAGGGTGCGGCTACACCTTC. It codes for CASSLLGCGYTF.

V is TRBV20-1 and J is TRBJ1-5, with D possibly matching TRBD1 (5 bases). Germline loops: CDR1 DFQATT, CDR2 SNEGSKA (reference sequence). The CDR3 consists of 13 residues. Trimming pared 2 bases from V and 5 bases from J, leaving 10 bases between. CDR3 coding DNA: TGCAGTGCTAGACAGGGAGCGGATCAGCCCCAGCATTTT. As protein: CSARQGADQPQHF.

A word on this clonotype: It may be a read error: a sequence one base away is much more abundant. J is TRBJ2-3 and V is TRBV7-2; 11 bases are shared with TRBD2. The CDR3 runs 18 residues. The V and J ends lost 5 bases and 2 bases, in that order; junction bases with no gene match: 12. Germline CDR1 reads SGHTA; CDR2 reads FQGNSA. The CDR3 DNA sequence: TGTGCCAGCAGCACCCATCCACTAGCGGGGGACCTCACAGATACGCAGTATTTT. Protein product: CASSTHPLAGDLTDTQYF.

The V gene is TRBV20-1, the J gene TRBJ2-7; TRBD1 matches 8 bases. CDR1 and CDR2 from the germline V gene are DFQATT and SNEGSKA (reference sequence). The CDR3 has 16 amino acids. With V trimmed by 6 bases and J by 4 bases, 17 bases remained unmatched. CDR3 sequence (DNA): TGCAGTGCGACCCCGTCCTCCGGGACAGGATCTTACGAGCAGTACTTC. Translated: CSATPSSGTGSYEQYF.

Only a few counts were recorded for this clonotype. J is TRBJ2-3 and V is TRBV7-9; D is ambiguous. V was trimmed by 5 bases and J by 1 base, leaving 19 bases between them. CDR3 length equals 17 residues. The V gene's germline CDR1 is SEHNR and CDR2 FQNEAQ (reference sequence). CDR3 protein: CASSAASYLGGTDTQYF. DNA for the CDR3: TGTGCCAGCAGCGCAGCATCATACCTTGGCGGCACAGATACGCAGTATTTT.

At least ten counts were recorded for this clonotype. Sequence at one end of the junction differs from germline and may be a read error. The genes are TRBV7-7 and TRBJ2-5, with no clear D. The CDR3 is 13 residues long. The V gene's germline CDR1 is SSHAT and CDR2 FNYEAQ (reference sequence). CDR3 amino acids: CASSVIHQETQYF. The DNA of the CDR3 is TGTGCTAGCAGCGTAATCCACCAAGAGACCCAGTACTTC.

The CDR3 protein is CASSPLQGVDTEAFF. The CDR3 coding sequence is TGTGCCAGCTCACCACTTCAGGGGGTCGACACTGAAGCTTTCTTT. The gene calls are TRBV18 and TRBJ1-1; 7 bases align to TRBD1. The germline CDR1 and CDR2 sequences are KGHSH and LQKENI. This CDR3 is built from 15 residues. V lost 1 base, J lost 3 bases, and 5 bases stayed unmatched.

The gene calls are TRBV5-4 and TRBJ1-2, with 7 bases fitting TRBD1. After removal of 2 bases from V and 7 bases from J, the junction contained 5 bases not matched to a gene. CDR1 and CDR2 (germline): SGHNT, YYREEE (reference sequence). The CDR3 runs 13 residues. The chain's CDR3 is CASSFDRAGGYTF. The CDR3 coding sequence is TGTGCCAGCAGCTTCGACAGGGCGGGTGGCTACACCTTC.

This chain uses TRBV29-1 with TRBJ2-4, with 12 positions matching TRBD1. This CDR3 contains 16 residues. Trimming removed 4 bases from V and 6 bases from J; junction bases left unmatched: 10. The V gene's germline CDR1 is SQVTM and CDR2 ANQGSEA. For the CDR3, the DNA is TGCAGCGTTGGGGACAGGGGGCGTCTCGGCGGAAACATTCAGTACTTC. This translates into CSVGDRGRLGGNIQYF. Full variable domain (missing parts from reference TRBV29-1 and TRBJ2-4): SAVISQKPSRDICQRGTSLTIQCQVDSQVTMMFWYRQQPGQSLTLIATANQGSEATYESGFVIDKFPISRPNLTFSTLTVSNMSPEDSSIYLCSVGDRGRLGGNIQYFGAGTRLSVL.